The next 18 T cell receptor beta chains were all read from a single sample in a study of cytotoxic CD8 clonotypes in ibrutinib-treated CLL. Sequenced by immunoSEQ multiplex PCR; TCRdb stores in-frame clones only, minus some. The table has 250,000 to 350,000 clones, roughly four fifths seen once; the top ten hold around 6%. Sequencing was performed on PBMCs, taken at disease progression, from a patient treated with ibrutinib. The source of these receptors is a human donor with chronic lymphocytic leukemia.

This clone was observed once. The V and J genes are TRBV29-1 and TRBJ2-7; D possibly corresponds to TRBD2 (7 bases). The V and J ends lost 7 bases and 2 bases respectively, with 15 bases between them. This CDR3 comprises 13 residues. Germline V gene data show CDR1 as SQVTM and CDR2 as ANQGSEA. CDR3 in amino acids: CSASGGTTYEQYF. In nucleotides, the CDR3 is TGCAGCGCTAGCGGAGGGACAACCTACGAGCAGTACTTC.

This clone has just one count. V and J are TRBV15 and TRBJ1-1; 8 bases line up with TRBD1. There are 17 residues in the CDR3. Germline CDR1 LNHNV, CDR2 YYDKDF (reference sequence). V was pared by 0 bases and J by 3 bases, with 9 bases of the junction left unmatched. The CDR3 here is CATSRDPRGLKDTEAFF. DNA of the CDR3: TGTGCCACCAGCAGAGATCCCAGGGGGCTGAAGGACACTGAAGCTTTCTTT.

This clone turned up a few times. The rearrangement links TRBV28 to TRBJ1-2; D may be TRBD1 (6 bases). CDR3 length equals 14 residues. The germline V gene encodes CDR1 MDHEN and CDR2 SYDVKM. V was pared by 5 bases and J by 5 bases, with 15 bases between. CDR3 sequence: CASSPARGRYGYTF. The CDR3 region has the DNA TGTGCCAGCAGTCCCGCGAGGGGGAGGTATGGCTACACCTTC.

This clone was picked up one time. CDR3 DNA: TGTGCCAGCAGTTTATCTGGGGGATTGGGGAACACTGAAGCTTTCTTT. This encodes CASSLSGGLGNTEAFF. The chain employs TRBV27 and TRBJ1-1, with D possibly matching TRBD1 (5 bases). Germline CDR1 reads MNHEY; CDR2 reads SMNVEV (reference sequence). The CDR3 runs 16 residues. Trimming removed 0 bases at V and 1 base at J, with 12 bases between.

This rearrangement joins TRBV18 to TRBJ2-7; tentatively, D is TRBD1 (5 bases). Trimming pared 5 bases from V and 3 bases from J, leaving 11 bases between. The CDR3 is 13 amino acids. Germline values: CDR1 KGHSH, CDR2 LQKENI. CDR3 region: CASSSSDSYEQYF. In nucleotides, the CDR3 is TGTGCCAGCTCATCATCAGACAGCTACGAGCAGTACTTC.

The chain is built from TRBV5-6 and TRBJ2-7; D gene uncertain. This CDR3 is 15 amino acids long. The germline V and J ends were trimmed by 2 bases and 3 bases, with 15 bases remaining between them. Germline V gene data show CDR1 as SGHDT and CDR2 as YYEEEE. CDR3 region: CASSFVGRINYEQYF. DNA of the CDR3: TGTGCCAGCAGCTTCGTAGGACGGATAAACTACGAGCAGTACTTC.

The rearrangement links TRBV2 to TRBJ2-7; 10 nucleotides match TRBD1. Per the germline V gene, CDR1 is SNHLY and CDR2 is FYNNEI. J lost 0 bases, V lost 7 bases, and 6 bases had no gene match. There are 15 residues in the CDR3. CDR3 sequence reads: CASIPGTGVSYEQYF. CDR3 coding DNA: TGTGCCAGCATCCCCGGGACAGGGGTCTCCTACGAGCAGTACTTC.

This clone was found once. The chain is built from TRBV5-6 and TRBJ2-1, with 11 bases matching TRBD1. The CDR3 extends over 14 amino acids. V lost 3 bases to trimming and J lost 6 bases; unmatched junction nucleotides: 2. Germline V gene data show CDR1 as SGHDT and CDR2 as YYEEEE. Here the CDR3 DNA reads TGTGCCAGCAGCTGGGGGACAGGGGGCAATGAGCAGTTCTTC. Protein: CASSWGTGGNEQFF.

This sequence joins TRBV5-1 and TRBJ1-2, with 9 bases fitting TRBD1. V dropped 1 base and J dropped 8; count of bases not matched to a gene: 6. The CDR3 length is 14 residues. Looked up from germline, CDR1 is SGHRS and CDR2 is YFSETQ. In nucleotides, the CDR3 is TGCGCCAGCAGCTTGTACACAGGGGGCGACGGCTACACCTTC. Its protein product is CASSLYTGGDGYTF.

The chain links TRBV7-6 to TRBJ2-1; possibly TRBD2 for D (6 bases). CDR3 length: 15 residues. The V gene's germline CDR1 is SGHVS and CDR2 FNYEAQ. Trimming took 5 bases from V and 8 from J, leaving 19 bases between them. The CDR3 loop reads CASSGSAAGFDEQFF. The DNA for the CDR3 is TGTGCCAGCAGCGGGTCGGCAGCGGGCTTTGATGAGCAGTTCTTC.

The CDR3 DNA reads TGCAGTGCTAGACCTTACCCCGAGCAGTACTTC. Translating it yields CSARPYPEQYF. This chain links TRBV20-1 with TRBJ2-7; no clear D. Trimming took off 2 bases at V and 6 bases at J, with 8 bases between the two ends. The CDR3 contains 11 residues. Germline V gene sequence: CDR1 DFQATT, CDR2 SNEGSKA (reference sequence).

This chain links TRBV4-1 with TRBJ2-3, with D uncertain. Germline CDR1 reads MGHRA; CDR2 reads YSYEKL. Trimming shortened V by 3 bases and J by 2 bases, and 3 bases separated the two germline ends. CDR3 length: 12 amino acids. The CDR3 spells CASSQFTDTQYF. The CDR3 DNA reads TGCGCCAGCAGCCAGTTCACAGATACGCAGTATTTT.

Worth noting for this clone: A read error may account for a junction end that differs from germline. The V call is TRBV29-1, the J call TRBJ2-7; D tentatively reads TRBD1 or TRBD2 (5 bases each). CDR3 length: 14 amino acids. Germline V gene sequence: CDR1 SQVTM, CDR2 ANQGSEA. The CDR3 spells CSVKGKGTSDEQYF. DNA of the CDR3: TGCAGCGTTAAGGGGAAGGGGACCTCCGACGAGCAGTACTTC.

The chain joins TRBV18 to TRBJ1-1; TRBD1 is a possible D gene (5 bases). Germline CDR1 KGHSH, CDR2 LQKENI. This CDR3 is 15 amino acids long. The ends were cut back, 0 bases at V and 1 base at J, with 9 bases in the middle. The DNA for the CDR3 is TGTGCCAGCTCACCACCGCGGGGCTCGAACACTGAAGCTTTCTTT. Translation: CASSPPRGSNTEAFF.

The rearrangement links TRBV5-5 to TRBJ2-7; perhaps TRBD2 as D (6 bases). Germline V gives CDR1 SGHKS, CDR2 YYEKEE (reference sequence). This CDR3 spans 16 amino acids. The V end lost 3 bases, the J end lost 3 bases, and 19 bases lay between the germline ends. The CDR3 is CASSWGTSLGDYEQYF. For the CDR3, the DNA is TGTGCCAGCAGCTGGGGAACTAGCTTGGGGGACTACGAGCAGTACTTC.

V usage is TRBV4-1 and J usage is TRBJ1-4; D remains ambiguous. V was trimmed by 1 base and J by 5 bases, leaving 14 bases between them. The CDR3 length is 16 residues. The V gene's germline CDR1 is MGHRA and CDR2 YSYEKL. The CDR3 nucleotides read TGCGCCAGCAGCCAAGGGCGCTCATCCCCGAATGAAAAACTGTTTTTT. This translates into CASSQGRSSPNEKLFF.

The V gene is TRBV15, the J gene TRBJ2-7; the match to TRBD2 covers 10 bases. CDR1 is LNHNV, CDR2 YYDKDF, per germline (reference sequence). This CDR3 comprises 17 residues. J was trimmed by 2 bases and V by 0 bases; bases with no gene match: 7. The CDR3 protein is CATSRDGTSALPYEQYF. In nucleotides, the CDR3 is TGTGCCACCAGCAGAGATGGGACTAGCGCCCTACCCTACGAGCAGTACTTC. Based on the CDR3 plus reference TRBV15 and TRBJ2-7, the full variable domain is DAMVIQNPRYQVTQFGKPVTLSCSQTLNHNVMYWYQQKSSQAPKLLFHYYDKDFNNEADTPDNFQSRRPNTSFCFLDIRSPGLGDTAMYLCATSRDGTSALPYEQYFGPGTRLTVT.

This chain joins TRBV11-1 and TRBJ1-6; 9 bases are shared with TRBD1. The length of the CDR3 is 15 residues. The germline V gene encodes CDR1 SGHAT and CDR2 FQDESV (reference sequence). V dropped 6 bases and J dropped 7; count of bases not matched to a gene: 7. The CDR3 region is CASRLTGQGNSPLHF. The CDR3 DNA reads TGTGCCAGCAGGCTTACCGGACAGGGGAATTCACCCCTCCACTTT.